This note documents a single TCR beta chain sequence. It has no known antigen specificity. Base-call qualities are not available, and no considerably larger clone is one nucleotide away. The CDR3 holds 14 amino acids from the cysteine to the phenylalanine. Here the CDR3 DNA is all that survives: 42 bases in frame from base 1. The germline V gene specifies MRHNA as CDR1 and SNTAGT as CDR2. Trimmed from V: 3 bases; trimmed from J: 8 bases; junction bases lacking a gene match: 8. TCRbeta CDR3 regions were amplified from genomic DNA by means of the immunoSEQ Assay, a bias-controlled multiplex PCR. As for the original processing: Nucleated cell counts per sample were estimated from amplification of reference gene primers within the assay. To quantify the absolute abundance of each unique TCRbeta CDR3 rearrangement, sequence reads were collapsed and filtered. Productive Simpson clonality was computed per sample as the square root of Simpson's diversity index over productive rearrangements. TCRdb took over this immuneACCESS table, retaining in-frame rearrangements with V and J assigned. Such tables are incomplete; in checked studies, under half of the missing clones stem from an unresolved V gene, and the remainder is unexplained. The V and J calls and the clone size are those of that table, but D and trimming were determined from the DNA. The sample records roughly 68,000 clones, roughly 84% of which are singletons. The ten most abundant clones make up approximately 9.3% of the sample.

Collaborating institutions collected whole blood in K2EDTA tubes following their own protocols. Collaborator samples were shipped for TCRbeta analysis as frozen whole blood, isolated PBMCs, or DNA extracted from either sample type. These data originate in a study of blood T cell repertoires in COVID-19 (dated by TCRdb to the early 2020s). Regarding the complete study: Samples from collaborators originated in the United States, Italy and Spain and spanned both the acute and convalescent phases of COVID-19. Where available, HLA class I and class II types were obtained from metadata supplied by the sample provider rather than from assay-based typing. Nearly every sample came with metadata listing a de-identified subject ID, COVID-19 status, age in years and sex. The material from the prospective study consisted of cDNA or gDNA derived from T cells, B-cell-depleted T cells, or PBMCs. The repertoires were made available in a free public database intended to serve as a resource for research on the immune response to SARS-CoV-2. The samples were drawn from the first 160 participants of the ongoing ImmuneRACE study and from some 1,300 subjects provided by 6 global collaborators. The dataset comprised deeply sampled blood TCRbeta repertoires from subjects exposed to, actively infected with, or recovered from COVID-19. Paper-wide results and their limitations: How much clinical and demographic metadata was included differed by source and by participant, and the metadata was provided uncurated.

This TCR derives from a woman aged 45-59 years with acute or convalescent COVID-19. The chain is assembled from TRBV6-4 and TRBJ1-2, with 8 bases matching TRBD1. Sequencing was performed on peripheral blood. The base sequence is TGTGCCAGCAGTGAACGGTGGCAGGGGGCAGGCTACACCTTC. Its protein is CASSERWQGAGYTF.